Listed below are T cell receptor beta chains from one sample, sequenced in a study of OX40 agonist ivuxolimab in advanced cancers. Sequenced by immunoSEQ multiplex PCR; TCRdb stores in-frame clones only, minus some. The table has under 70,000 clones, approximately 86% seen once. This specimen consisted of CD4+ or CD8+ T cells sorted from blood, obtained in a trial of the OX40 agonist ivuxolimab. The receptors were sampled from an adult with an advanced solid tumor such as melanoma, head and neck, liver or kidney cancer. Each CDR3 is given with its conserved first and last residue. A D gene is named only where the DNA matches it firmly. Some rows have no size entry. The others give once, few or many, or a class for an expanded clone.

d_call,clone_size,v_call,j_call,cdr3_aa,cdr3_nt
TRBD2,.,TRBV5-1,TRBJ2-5,CASTDTSGRSYETQYF,TGCGCCAGCACGGATACTAGCGGGAGATCCTATGAGACCCAGTACTTC
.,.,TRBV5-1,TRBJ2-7,CASSLVYGPSYEQYF,TGCGCCAGCAGCTTGGTGTACGGGCCCTCGTACGAGCAGTACTTC
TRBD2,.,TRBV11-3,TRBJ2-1,CASSLGLAGAPQFF,TGTGCCAGCAGCTTAGGTCTAGCGGGAGCCCCCCAGTTCTTC
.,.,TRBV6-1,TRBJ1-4,CASSEATAGNEKLFF,TGTGCCAGCAGTGAAGCGACAGCCGGGAATGAAAAACTGTTTTTT
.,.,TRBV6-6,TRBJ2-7,CASTESYEQYF,TGTGCCAGCACAGAAAGCTACGAGCAGTACTTC
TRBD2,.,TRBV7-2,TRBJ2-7,CASTPRGAQREAPYEQYF,TGTGCCAGCACCCCGAGGGGTGCGCAGCGGGAGGCCCCCTACGAGCAGTACTTC
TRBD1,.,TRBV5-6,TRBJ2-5,CASSRGSGQGIGETQYF,TGTGCCAGCAGCAGAGGGTCCGGACAGGGGATCGGAGAGACCCAGTACTTC
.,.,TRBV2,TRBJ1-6,CASSEYSRLGSPLHF,TGTGCCAGCAGTGAATATTCCAGGCTGGGCTCACCCCTCCACTTT
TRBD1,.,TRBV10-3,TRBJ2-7,CAISPGTGVSHEQYF,TGTGCCATCAGCCCAGGGACAGGGGTTTCCCACGAGCAGTACTTC
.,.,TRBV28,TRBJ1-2,CASSSQAEAF,TGTGCCAGCAGTAGTCAAGCTGAAGCCTTC
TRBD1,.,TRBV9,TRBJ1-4,CASSVGTGVEKLFF,TGTGCCAGCAGCGTAGGGACAGGGGTTGAAAAACTGTTTTTT
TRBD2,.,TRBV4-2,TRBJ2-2,CASSPRGRAQNTGELFF,TGTGCCAGCAGCCCCCGTGGGAGGGCTCAGAACACCGGGGAGCTGTTTTTT
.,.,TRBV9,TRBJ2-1,CASSVVGEQFF,TGTGCCAGCAGCGTAGTGGGTGAGCAGTTCTTC
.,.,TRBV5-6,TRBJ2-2,CASSLGFGRGELFF,TGTGCCAGCAGCTTGGGGTTCGGGAGAGGGGAGCTGTTTTTT
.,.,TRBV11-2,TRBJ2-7,CASSGLSSYEQYF,TGTGCCAGCAGCGGACTATCCTCCTACGAGCAGTACTTC
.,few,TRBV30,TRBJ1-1,CAWSAPSRRARNTEAFF,TGTGCCTGGAGTGCTCCGTCAAGGCGGGCGAGGAACACTGAAGCTTTCTTT
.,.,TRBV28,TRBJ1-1,CASRLQGMNTEAFF,TGTGCCAGCAGACTCCAGGGAATGAACACTGAAGCTTTCTTT
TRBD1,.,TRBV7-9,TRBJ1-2,CASSAGQTTYSEGYTF,TGTGCCAGCAGCGCGGGACAGACAACCTATTCGGAGGGCTACACCTTC
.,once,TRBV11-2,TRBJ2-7,CASSLDWLAAGYEQYF,TGTGCCAGCAGCTTAGATTGGCTAGCCGCCGGCTACGAGCAGTACTTC
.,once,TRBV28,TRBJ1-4,CASRLTGPMEEKLFF,TGTGCCAGCAGGCTTACAGGGCCCATGGAGGAAAAACTGTTTTTT
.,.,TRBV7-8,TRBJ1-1,CASSLGAGGGEAFF,TGTGCCAGCAGCTTAGGGGCGGGGGGTGGTGAAGCTTTCTTT
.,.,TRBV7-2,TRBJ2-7,CASSPDYLYEQYF,TGTGCCAGCAGCCCGGACTATCTCTACGAGCAGTACTTC
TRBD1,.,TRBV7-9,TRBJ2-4,CASSRGGGLAKNIQYF,TGTGCCAGCAGCCGAGGGGGCGGATTAGCCAAAAACATTCAGTACTTC